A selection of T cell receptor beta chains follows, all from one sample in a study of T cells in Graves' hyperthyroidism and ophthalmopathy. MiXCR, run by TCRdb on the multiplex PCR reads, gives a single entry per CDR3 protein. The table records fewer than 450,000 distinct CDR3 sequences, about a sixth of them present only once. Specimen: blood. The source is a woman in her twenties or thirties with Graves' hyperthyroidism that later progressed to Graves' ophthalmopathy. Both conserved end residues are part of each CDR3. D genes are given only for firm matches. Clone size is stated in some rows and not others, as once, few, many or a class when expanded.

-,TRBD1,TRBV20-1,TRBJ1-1,TGCAGTGCTAGAGATCGCTACAGGGGGCGGCTTGTGAACACTGAAGCTTTCTTT,CSARDRYRGRLVNTEAFF
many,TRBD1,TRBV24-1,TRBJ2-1,TGTGCCACCAGTGATCCCGGGACAGGTGTAATCGATGAGCAGTTCTTC,CATSDPGTGVIDEQFF
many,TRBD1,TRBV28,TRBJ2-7,TGTGCCAGCGGGACAGGGGTCAAGCAAGAGCAGTACTTC,CASGTGVKQEQYF
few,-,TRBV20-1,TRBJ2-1,TGCAGTGCTAGTAAGGAACGATTTCGGGGTGAGCAGTTCTTC,CSASKERFRGEQFF
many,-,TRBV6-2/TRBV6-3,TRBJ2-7,TGTGCCAGCAGTACGGCCGACGGGACCTACGAGCAGTACTTC,CASSTADGTYEQYF
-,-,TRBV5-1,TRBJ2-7,TGCGCCAGCAGCTTGACAGCCAACGAGCAGTACTTC,CASSLTANEQYF
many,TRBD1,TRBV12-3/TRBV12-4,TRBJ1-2,TGTGCCACAACAGGGGGCGCCTCGAACTATGGCTACACCTTC,CATTGGASNYGYTF
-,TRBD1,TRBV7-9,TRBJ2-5,TGTGCCAGCAGCGACCCGACAGGGGGCTTTCGCTTACACTTC,CASSDPTGGFRLHF
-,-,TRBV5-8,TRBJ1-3,TGTGCCAGCAGCTCGGTTCCACTTACCATATATTTT,CASSSVPLTIYF
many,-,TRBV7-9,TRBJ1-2,TGTGCCAGCAGCTTAGGGGACACCTTCTATGGCTACACCTTC,CASSLGDTFYGYTF